A single sample gave rise to the 23 T cell receptor beta chains below, sequenced in a study of T cell responses to AZD1222 COVID-19 vaccine (dated by TCRdb to the early 2020s). This specimen's time point label, per the study, means: about 28 days (+/-7) after the second vaccine dose. The library was made by the immunoSEQ multiplex PCR assay. TCRdb retrieved this table from immuneACCESS and kept in-frame rearrangements only. Not all clones are present; in checked studies, unresolved V genes account for under half, and no reason is known for the remainder. The table for this sample lists 120,000 to 150,000 clones; roughly 90% of them were counted only once. In total, the top ten clones hold around 1.5% of the sample. Sequenced here: peripheral blood, sampled 28 days after the second AZD1222 dose. The origin of the receptors is an adult who received the AZD1222 COVID-19 vaccine.

This clone was seen a single time. The V call is TRBV30, the J call TRBJ1-6, with 7 bases aligning to TRBD1. CDR3 length equals 17 residues. Germline values: CDR1 GTSNPN, CDR2 SVGIG (reference sequence). The V gene end was trimmed by 1 base and the J gene end by 5 bases; junction bases not matched to a gene: 11. For the CDR3, the DNA is TGTGCCTGGAGTGCCTCCGCGGGACAGACAAATAATTCACCCCTCCACTTT. Translated, it gives CAWSASAGQTNNSPLHF.

This clone came up a few times. The V and J genes are TRBV4-1 and TRBJ1-4, with D possibly being TRBD1 (5 bases). The V gene lost 2 bases and the J gene lost 3 bases, with 19 bases spanning the gap. The CDR3 contains 18 residues. The germline V gene encodes CDR1 MGHRA and CDR2 YSYEKL. For the CDR3, the DNA is TGCGCCAGCAGCCAACGAACGCCAACGGGGGTGGCTAATGAAAAACTGTTTTTT. Protein product: CASSQRTPTGVANEKLFF.

This clone has a count of ten or more. This sequence joins TRBV6-1 and TRBJ2-7; 8 nucleotides align to TRBD1. After removal of 3 bases from V and 4 bases from J, the junction contained 8 bases not matched to a gene. There are 15 residues in the CDR3. Germline CDR1 MNHNS, CDR2 SASEGT. In DNA form, the CDR3 reads TGTGCCAGCAGTGAGTCTGGGACAGGTCCGTACGAGCAGTACTTC. It specifies CASSESGTGPYEQYF.

The V and J genes are TRBV6-1 and TRBJ2-3, with a possible D match to TRBD1 (5 bases). This CDR3 spans 16 amino acids. CDR1 MNHNS and CDR2 SASEGT come from the germline V gene. The ends were cut back, 1 base at V and 2 bases at J, with 13 bases in the middle. The CDR3 DNA follows: TGTGCCAGCAGTGAAGGAAGAGACAGTTACACAGATACGCAGTATTTT. Translated, it gives CASSEGRDSYTDTQYF.

This clone was detected a few times. J is TRBJ2-1 and V is TRBV6-4, with 10 nucleotides matching TRBD1. The CDR3 runs 16 residues. The V and J ends lost 0 bases and 3 bases, in that order; junction bases with no gene match: 2. Germline V CDR1 and CDR2: MRHNA, SNTAGT. The CDR3 region has the DNA TGTGCCAGCAGTGACTCGGGGACAGGGGACTACAATGAGCAGTTCTTC. Its translation: CASSDSGTGDYNEQFF.

The chain links TRBV24-1 to TRBJ1-3, with D uncertain. Trimming cost V 5 bases and J 3 bases, with 4 bases left between them. The CDR3 contains 12 residues. The V gene's germline CDR1 is KGHDR and CDR2 SFDVKD. The CDR3 sequence is CATSGNGNTIYF. The CDR3 DNA is TGTGCCACCAGTGGAAATGGAAACACCATATATTTT.

The CDR3 sequence: CASMDDLNYGYTF. The CDR3 nucleotides read TGTGCCAGTATGGACGACCTAAACTATGGCTACACCTTC. The rearrangement joins TRBV19 to TRBJ1-2; D call uncertain. From germline, CDR1 is LNHDA and CDR2 SQIVND (reference sequence). V dropped 7 bases and J dropped 2 bases, with 11 bases sitting between them. The CDR3 totals 13 residues.

This clone has only one observation. V and J are TRBV25-1 and TRBJ1-1, with D hard to call. Germline values: CDR1 MGHDK, CDR2 SYGVNS. V lost 6 bases and J 1 base, leaving 6 bases between the germline ends. The CDR3 is 12 residues long. The CDR3 region is CASSPGNTEAFF. The CDR3, as DNA: TGTGCCAGCAGCCCCGGGAACACTGAAGCTTTCTTT. Full variable domain (remainder filled in from reference TRBV25-1 and TRBJ1-1): EADIYQTPRYLVIGTGKKITLECSQTMGHDKMYWYQQDPGMELHLIHYSYGVNSTEKGDLSSESTVSRIRTEHFPLTLESARPSHTSQYLCASSPGNTEAFFGQGTRLTVV.

The genes are TRBV12-5 and TRBJ1-1; 7 positions agree with TRBD1. The CDR3 is 14 amino acids. CDR1 and CDR2 from the germline V gene are LGHNT and FRNRAP. V trimming: 3 bases; J trimming: 4 bases; junction bases outside the gene matches: 5. Written as DNA, the CDR3 is TGTGCTAGTGGTTTCGACCGACAGGGCACTGAAGCTTTCTTT. Protein product: CASGFDRQGTEAFF. The whole variable domain, remainder taken from reference TRBV12-5 and TRBJ1-1, is DARVTQTPRHKVTEMGQEVTMRCQPILGHNTVFWYRQTMMQGLELLAYFRNRAPLDDSGMPKDRFSAEMPDATLATLKIQPSEPRDSAVYFCASGFDRQGTEAFFGQGTRLTVV.

This rearrangement joins TRBV7-9 to TRBJ2-1; D might be TRBD1 (6 bases). Germline CDR1 reads SEHNR; CDR2 reads FQNEAQ (reference sequence). V lost 1 base, J lost 8 bases, and 9 bases lay in between. The CDR3 sequence is 13 residues long. For the CDR3, the DNA is TGTGCCAGCAGCTTAGGGACAGACGATGAGCAGTTCTTC. This encodes CASSLGTDDEQFF.

V and J are TRBV11-3 and TRBJ2-3; TRBD2 is a possible D gene (5 bases). CDR1 SGHNT and CDR2 YENEEA come from the germline V gene. The ends were cut back, 3 bases at V and 3 bases at J, with 13 bases in the middle. This CDR3 contains 15 residues. The CDR3 loop is CASSFGIVNTDTQYF. The CDR3 DNA reads TGTGCCAGCAGCTTCGGGATTGTGAATACAGATACGCAGTATTTT.

This clone was picked up a small number of times. The gene calls are TRBV6-2 or TRBV6-3 and TRBJ1-4, with D unresolved. CDR3 length: 15 residues. Germline CDR1 MNHEY, CDR2 SVGEGT. Trimming removed 2 bases from V and 6 bases from J, with 13 bases in between. CDR3 in amino acids: CASSYPPALDEKLFF. In DNA form, the CDR3 reads TGTGCCAGCAGTTACCCCCCCGCATTGGATGAAAAACTGTTTTTT.

The V and J genes are TRBV18 and TRBJ1-5; D is perhaps TRBD1 (5 bases). The germline V and J ends were trimmed by 4 bases and 2 bases, with 9 bases remaining between them. Germline V lookup: CDR1 KGHSH, CDR2 LQKENI. The length of the CDR3 is 14 residues. The CDR3 is CASSQGWGNQPQHF. The CDR3 coding sequence is TGTGCCAGCTCACAGGGGTGGGGCAATCAGCCCCAGCATTTT. Using reference TRBV18 and TRBJ1-5 for the parts outside the CDR3, the full variable domain is NAGVMQNPRHLVRRRGQEARLRCSPMKGHSHVYWYRQLPEEGLKFMVYLQKENIIDESGMPKERFSAEFPKEGPSILRIQQVVRGDSAAYFCASSQGWGNQPQHFGDGTRLSIL.

The V call is TRBV10-3, the J call TRBJ2-1; the D is unclear. This CDR3 has 13 amino acids. Per the germline V gene, CDR1 is ENHRY and CDR2 is SYGVKD. V lost 8 bases to trimming and J lost 4 bases, with 12 bases between them. The CDR3 nucleotides read TGTGCCATCTGGGCAGAACCTTACAATGAGCAGTTCTTC. This translates into CAIWAEPYNEQFF.

The V and J genes are TRBV6-6 and TRBJ1-6, with TRBD1 matching over 9 bases. Germline V gene lookup returns CDR1 MNHNY and CDR2 SVGAGI (reference sequence). V was pared by 5 bases and J by 10 bases, with 15 bases of the junction left unmatched. The CDR3 runs to 17 residues. The CDR3 loop reads CASSPTPGQGLNSPLHF. As DNA, the CDR3 is TGTGCCAGCAGTCCCACCCCGGGACAGGGCCTTAACTCACCCCTCCACTTT.

The chain joins TRBV25-1 to TRBJ2-5; 9 bases align to TRBD1. Trimming cost V 2 bases and J 4 bases; bases outside gene matches: 5. From germline, CDR1 is MGHDK and CDR2 SYGVNS. The CDR3 runs 15 residues. The CDR3 spells CASSETGQGIETQYF. In DNA form, the CDR3 reads TGTGCCAGCAGTGAAACAGGACAGGGGATAGAGACCCAGTACTTC.

The chain combines TRBV20-1 with TRBJ2-7, with 7 bases matching TRBD2. The CDR3 is 9 residues long. Germline values: CDR1 DFQATT, CDR2 SNEGSKA (reference sequence). The CDR3 region is CGGGYEQYF. The DNA of the CDR3 is TGCGGCGGGGGTTACGAGCAGTACTTC.

This sequence joins TRBV30 and TRBJ1-1, with unresolved D. The CDR3 covers 13 residues. Germline V gene data show CDR1 as GTSNPN and CDR2 as SVGIG (reference sequence). Trimming left V 0 bases short and J 5 bases short, with 10 bases between. The CDR3 sequence: CAWSVQRRTEAFF. In DNA form, the CDR3 reads TGTGCCTGGAGTGTACAGAGGCGAACTGAAGCTTTCTTT.

The chain recombines TRBV6-2 or TRBV6-3 with TRBJ2-1; 12 nucleotides align to TRBD2. Per the germline V gene, CDR1 is MNHEY and CDR2 is SVGEGT. V dropped 4 bases and J dropped 5; count of bases not matched to a gene: 9. The CDR3 loop spans 17 amino acids. As DNA, the CDR3 is TGTGCCAGCAGTTCCACCACTAGCGGGAGGCTTAACAATGAGCAGTTCTTC. Translation gives CASSSTTSGRLNNEQFF.

This chain joins TRBV4-1 and TRBJ2-1; tentatively, D is TRBD2 (6 bases). This CDR3 spans 16 amino acids. V was shortened by 2 bases and J by 0 bases, with 11 bases between the two germline ends. Looked up from germline, CDR1 is MGHRA and CDR2 is YSYEKL. DNA of the CDR3: TGCGCCAGCAGCCAAATAGCGGAAAGCTCCTACAATGAGCAGTTCTTC. The encoded protein is CASSQIAESSYNEQFF.

The chain couples TRBV28 to TRBJ1-2, with D possibly matching TRBD1 (6 bases). Germline V lookup: CDR1 MDHEN, CDR2 SYDVKM. V dropped 10 bases and J dropped 4 bases, with 19 bases sitting between them. The CDR3 has 14 amino acids. CDR3 coding DNA: TGTGCCACCACCCGGGCGGGGGCGGGCTATGGCTACACCTTC. It specifies CATTRAGAGYGYTF.

V gene TRBV5-1 combines with J gene TRBJ2-7; TRBD2 aligns across 9 bases. Germline CDR1 is SGHRS and CDR2 is YFSETQ. The CDR3 length is 15 residues. V dropped 2 bases and J dropped 0; count of bases not matched to a gene: 3. CDR3 residues: CASSFGTSRSYEQYF. CDR3 sequence (DNA): TGCGCCAGCAGCTTCGGGACTAGCCGCTCCTACGAGCAGTACTTC.

The chain is built from TRBV5-1 and TRBJ1-1; D gene unclear. V was trimmed by 5 bases and J by 3 bases, leaving 11 bases between them. Germline values: CDR1 SGHRS, CDR2 YFSETQ. This CDR3 has 13 amino acids. In DNA form, the CDR3 reads TGCGCCAGCAGATCGGCGGTGGACACTGAAGCTTTCTTT. It encodes CASRSAVDTEAFF. The variable domain in full, completed from reference TRBV5-1 and TRBJ1-1, reads KAGVTQTPRYLIKTRGQQVTLSCSPISGHRSVSWYQQTPGQGLQFLFEYFSETQRNKGNFPGRFSGRQFSNSRSEMNVSTLELGDSALYLCASRSAVDTEAFFGQGTRLTVV.